This TCR beta chain was documented in a study of T cell repertoires in cytomegalovirus infection. Turning to the study itself: Indications of both CMV infection and matching HLA type were provided by public TCR beta signatures. Study-wide results and caveats: CMV-specific TCR beta clonotypes restricted by HLA-C dominated the ex vivo response.

This clonotype was seen repeatedly, ten times or more. Its antigen is not identified. This CDR3 is built from 14 residues. The V and J ends lost 5 bases and 2 bases, in that order; junction bases with no gene match: 2. Germline lookup yields CDR1 LNHDA and CDR2 SQIVND (reference sequence). TCRdb ran MiXCR on the reads and lists one entry per CDR3 protein. The table shows some 240,000 distinct CDR3 sequences, with about a sixth occurring only once. The receptor's source is a human donor in good health (CMV status not recorded). Some clones in this sample may be carry-over from other donors' samples. The sample comprised CD8+ T cells from PBMCs. The chain links TRBV19 to TRBJ2-1; TRBD1 agrees at 8 bases. Here the CDR3 reads CASSFRGPYNEQFF. In DNA, the CDR3 is TGTGCCAGTAGTTTCAGGGGGCCCTACAATGAGCAGTTCTTC.